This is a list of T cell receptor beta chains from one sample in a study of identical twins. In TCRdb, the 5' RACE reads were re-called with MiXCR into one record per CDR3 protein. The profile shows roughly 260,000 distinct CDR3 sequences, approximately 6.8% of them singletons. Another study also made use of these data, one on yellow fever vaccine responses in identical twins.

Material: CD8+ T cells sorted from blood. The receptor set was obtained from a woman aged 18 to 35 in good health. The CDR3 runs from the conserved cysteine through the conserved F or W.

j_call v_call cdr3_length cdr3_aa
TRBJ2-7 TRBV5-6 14 CASSLGRRTYEQYF
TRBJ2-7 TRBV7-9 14 CASSLGGGYYEQYF
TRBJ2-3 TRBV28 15 CASSLPQGWADTQYF
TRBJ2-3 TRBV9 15 CASSAGAISTDTQYF
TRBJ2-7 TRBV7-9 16 CASSLDSSSGYYEQYF
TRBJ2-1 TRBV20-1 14 CSAVVGSEVDEQFF
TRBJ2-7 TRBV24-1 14 CATSDPVQGYEQYF
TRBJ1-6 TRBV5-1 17 CASSLHGGQGYNSPLHF
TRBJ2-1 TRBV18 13 CASSDDGDNEQFF
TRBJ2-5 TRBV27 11 CASTSSGTQYF
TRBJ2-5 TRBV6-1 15 CASSHRLAGQETQYF
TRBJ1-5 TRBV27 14 CASSLSGVNQPQHF
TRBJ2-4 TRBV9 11 CASGGGLGILF
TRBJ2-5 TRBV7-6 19 CASSLKWGTSGRGQETQYF
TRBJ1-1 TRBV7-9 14 CASSQGHLNTEAFF
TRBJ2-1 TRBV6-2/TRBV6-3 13 CATARLEHNEQFF
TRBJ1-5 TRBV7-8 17 CASSLGFRGGSNQPQHF
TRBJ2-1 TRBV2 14 CASVRDSHYNEQFF
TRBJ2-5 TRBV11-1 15 CASSLEVNPRDGQYF
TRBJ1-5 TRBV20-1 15 CSARDRVNSNQPQHF
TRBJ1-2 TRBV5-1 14 CASSTTGGGYGYTF
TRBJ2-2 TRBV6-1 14 CASRRGRNTGELFF
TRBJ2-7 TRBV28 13 CASSLGYDDEQYF
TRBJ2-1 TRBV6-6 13 CASSYSEYNEQFF
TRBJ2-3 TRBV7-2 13 CASSSGLSDTQYF
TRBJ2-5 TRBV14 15 CASSQALTPLQTQYF
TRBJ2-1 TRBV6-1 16 CASRSTGPGSYNEQFF
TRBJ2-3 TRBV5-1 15 CASSFTSGEERTQYF
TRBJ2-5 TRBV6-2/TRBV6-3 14 CASSYLDRGETQYF
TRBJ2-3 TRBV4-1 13 CASSQLGGDTQYF
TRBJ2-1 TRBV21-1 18 CASSRISNRGETYNEQFF
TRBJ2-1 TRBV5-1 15 CASSLSGGINNEQFF
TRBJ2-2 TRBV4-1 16 CASSRTGTSRGGELFF
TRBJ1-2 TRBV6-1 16 CASSEANDGGHYGYTF
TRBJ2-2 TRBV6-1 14 CATTGGEGTGELFF
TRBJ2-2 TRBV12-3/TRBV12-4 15 CASSFFGSGGGELFF